These T cell receptor beta chains were read from a single sample in a study of identical twins. TCRdb reprocessed the 5' RACE reads via MiXCR and lists one record per CDR3 protein. This sample has some 1,700,000 distinct CDR3 sequences, with less than 35% found just once. The sample was cord blood. The receptors come from a newborn girl in good health. Both conserved end residues are part of each CDR3. A D gene is named only where the DNA matches it firmly. Clone size, where shown, is once, few, many, or a class for clones that have expanded.

V	J	size	D	CDR3	DNA
TRBV24-1	TRBJ2-3	few	TRBD1	CATSEFGQEKDTQYF	TGTGCCACCAGTGAATTCGGACAGGAGAAGGATACGCAGTATTTT
TRBV11-2	TRBJ1-2	NA	NA	CASSLVGPTVNYGYTF	TGTGCCAGCAGCTTAGTCGGGCCGACGGTTAACTATGGCTACACCTTC
TRBV6-6	TRBJ1-2	once	TRBD1	CASRGQGPPDYGYTF	TGTGCCAGCAGGGGACAGGGGCCCCCTGACTATGGCTACACCTTC
TRBV20-1	TRBJ1-2	NA	TRBD1	CSAGPGQGAGYTF	TGCAGTGCTGGACCGGGACAGGGTGCCGGCTACACCTTC
TRBV4-1	TRBJ2-7	few	NA	CASSQGQMLSYEQYF	TGCGCCAGCAGCCAAGGGCAAATGCTCTCCTACGAGCAGTACTTC
TRBV12-3/TRBV12-4	TRBJ2-1	NA	NA	CASSWDVSSYNEQFF	TGTGCCAGCAGCTGGGACGTAAGCTCCTACAATGAGCAGTTCTTC
TRBV7-2	TRBJ2-1	NA	NA	CASSFYQASYEQFF	TGTGCCAGCAGCTTTTACCAGGCTTCCTACGAGCAGTTCTTC
TRBV4-1	TRBJ1-5	NA	NA	CASSQVGTQSNQPQHF	TGCGCCAGCAGCCAAGTGGGCACCCAGAGCAATCAGCCCCAGCATTTT
TRBV20-1	TRBJ2-7	NA	TRBD1	CSAREGQGAGEQYF	TGCAGTGCTAGAGAGGGGCAGGGGGCAGGTGAGCAGTACTTC
TRBV10-3	TRBJ1-6	NA	TRBD1	CAISESTGRNSPLHF	TGTGCCATCAGTGAGTCGACAGGGAGGAATTCACCCCTCCACTTT
TRBV2	TRBJ2-7	NA	TRBD1	CASQEGTGVTYEQYF	TGTGCCAGCCAGGAAGGGACAGGGGTAACCTACGAGCAGTACTTC
TRBV9	TRBJ2-7	NA	TRBD2	CASSVEDPIAPLAGRSSYEQYF	TGTGCCAGCAGCGTAGAGGACCCTATAGCACCACTAGCGGGAAGGAGCTCCTACGAGCAGTACTTC
TRBV27	TRBJ2-1	few	NA	CASSLSGETQFF	TGTGCCAGCAGTTTATCGGGAGAGACCCAGTTCTTC
TRBV28	TRBJ2-5	NA	TRBD2	CASSFRGDAETQYF	TGTGCCAGCAGTTTCCGGGGGGATGCGGAGACCCAGTACTTC
TRBV5-1	TRBJ1-4	NA	TRBD1	CASSWRTGANEKLFF	TGCGCCAGCAGCTGGAGGACAGGGGCTAATGAAAAACTGTTTTTT
TRBV2	TRBJ2-7	few	TRBD2	CASNPNGLAAYEQYF	TGTGCCAGCAATCCTAATGGACTAGCGGCTTACGAGCAGTACTTC
TRBV4-2	TRBJ2-2	NA	NA	CASSQDRGANTGELFF	TGTGCCAGCAGCCAAGATCGAGGCGCGAACACCGGGGAGCTGTTTTTT
TRBV3-1	TRBJ2-4	many	NA	CASSHPLLGAKNIQYF	TGTGCCAGCAGCCACCCGCTATTAGGGGCCAAAAACATTCAGTACTTC
TRBV20-1	TRBJ2-5	few	NA	CSASGRHGQETQYF	TGCAGTGCTAGCGGGCGCCATGGACAAGAGACCCAGTACTTC
TRBV5-1	TRBJ2-5	NA	NA	CASSSTAAQETQYF	TGCGCCAGCAGCTCGACAGCGGCCCAAGAGACCCAGTACTTC
TRBV12-3/TRBV12-4	TRBJ2-1	NA	NA	CASPGPTYNEQFF	TGTGCCAGTCCAGGCCCCACTTACAATGAGCAGTTCTTC
TRBV20-1	TRBJ2-3	few	NA	CSARVRGKGLTDTQYF	TGCAGTGCTAGAGTTCGGGGGAAGGGACTCACAGATACGCAGTATTTT
TRBV27	TRBJ2-7	NA	NA	CASSLQTGSEQYF	TGTGCCAGCAGTTTGCAAACAGGGTCCGAGCAGTACTTC
TRBV29-1	TRBJ2-7	many	TRBD2	CSVAGGRDYEQYF	TGCAGCGTTGCGGGGGGGCGCGACTACGAGCAGTACTTC
TRBV20-1	TRBJ1-5	NA	NA	CSARGSTDSNQPQHF	TGCAGTGCTAGAGGGAGTACAGACAGCAATCAGCCCCAGCATTTT
TRBV28	TRBJ2-7	NA	NA	CASSFPGYNEQYF	TGTGCCAGCAGTTTCCCCGGATACAATGAGCAGTACTTC
TRBV28	TRBJ1-5	few	TRBD1	CASQRDRGQPQHF	TGTGCCAGCCAGAGGGACAGGGGTCAGCCCCAGCATTTT
TRBV20-1	TRBJ1-2	few	NA	CSASGRSWGRINYGYTF	TGCAGTGCTAGCGGAAGGAGTTGGGGTCGGATCAACTATGGCTACACCTTC
TRBV7-2	TRBJ2-3	NA	NA	CASSLDISDTQYF	TGTGCCAGCAGCCTGGACATTTCAGATACGCAGTATTTT
TRBV5-1	TRBJ2-5	NA	NA	CASSLAGSVETQYF	TGCGCCAGCAGCTTGGCCGGGAGTGTTGAGACCCAGTACTTC
TRBV19	TRBJ2-7	few	TRBD2	CASSTSGGPYEQYF	TGTGCCAGTAGTACTAGCGGGGGTCCCTACGAGCAGTACTTC
TRBV6-6	TRBJ1-2	few	NA	CASSYSPPYTF	TGTGCCAGCAGTTACTCGCCTCCTTACACCTTC
TRBV28	TRBJ2-4	NA	TRBD1	CASRLREDRAYFVQYF	TGTGCCAGCAGGCTCAGGGAGGACAGGGCCTATTTTGTTCAGTACTTC
TRBV27	TRBJ2-7	many	NA	CASRGLASYEQYF	TGTGCCAGCAGAGGGCTAGCCTCCTACGAGCAGTACTTC
TRBV20-1	TRBJ2-1	NA	NA	CSASSAAGRSSYNEQFF	TGCAGTGCTAGTTCCGCGGCGGGGAGAAGCTCCTACAATGAGCAGTTCTTC